This T cell receptor (beta chain) was identified in a study of PD-L1 blockade in urothelial cancer. In the study overall: Bladder-origin urothelial cancer in males described about 90% of the 29 patients. As for prior chemotherapy regimens, patients had received 0 to 3.

The sample holds a few counts of this clone. Time point in this sample: peripheral blood 6 weeks after treatment start. Sampling of each patient yielded between 1 and 8 specimens, collected pretreatment and on-treatment. Repertoires were generated with immunoSEQ multiplex PCR, while TCRdb's copy carries only in-frame clones and drops some. This sample has about 91,000 clones; over 65% occur once, and the top ten carry 8.4%. Germline loops: CDR1 SEHNR, CDR2 FQNEAQ (reference sequence). The length of the CDR3 is 15 residues. V gave up 6 bases and J gave up 8 bases, with 22 bases separating them. The chain has TRBV7-9 and TRBJ1-2, with D maybe TRBD1 (5 bases). The clonotype originates from a man between 65 and 79 years old with urothelial cancer. Source: PBMCs, taken around atezolizumab (anti-PD-L1) treatment. The CDR3 loop reads CASSRTPVGAEGYTF. The CDR3 coding sequence is TGTGCCAGCAGTCGAACCCCGGTAGGGGCGGAGGGCTACACCTTC.